One sample yielded the 21 T cell receptor beta chains listed below, sequenced in a study of metastatic and nonmetastatic thyroid tumors. No patient received treatment before thyroid surgery. TCRdb reanalyzed the PCR reads via MiXCR. The repertoire holds about 33,000 clones, 18% seen once, with 9.5% to 15% in the top ten. Material: blood. The origin of the receptors is a male donor with papillary thyroid cancer or a benign thyroid nodule (not recorded which). Some clones in this sample may be carry-over from other donors' samples.

This clone was recorded only once. The junction departs from germline at one end; a sequencing error may be responsible. CDR3 sequence: CASILAGQGTYGYTF. Here the CDR3 DNA reads TGTGCCAGCATCTTAGCAGGACAGGGTACCTATGGCTACACCTTC. The rearrangement links TRBV7-9 to TRBJ1-2, with TRBD1 identical over 8 bases. Germline values: CDR1 SEHNR, CDR2 FQNEAQ (reference sequence). CDR3 size: 15 residues.

This clone turned up a few times. The chain employs TRBV13 and TRBJ1-1; no clear D gene. CDR3 length: 14 amino acids. Germline V gene lookup returns CDR1 PRHDT and CDR2 FYEKMQ (reference sequence). Trimming removed 1 base from V and 1 base from J, with 7 bases in between. Here the CDR3 DNA reads TGTGCCAGCAGCTTAGTGCGGCAGAACACTGAAGCTTTCTTT. Residues: CASSLVRQNTEAFF.

This clone was detected ten times or more. The chain recombines TRBV12-3 or TRBV12-4 with TRBJ1-1; D is unresolved. CDR3 length: 13 amino acids. V gave up 2 bases and J gave up 1 base, with 5 bases separating them. The CDR3 coding sequence is TGTGCCAGCAGTTTAAAACAGAACACTGAAGCTTTCTTT. The encoded protein is CASSLKQNTEAFF.

V is TRBV28 and J is TRBJ2-1; 7 bases map to TRBD1. The CDR3 totals 14 residues. CDR1 and CDR2 from the germline V gene are MDHEN and SYDVKM. Trimming cost V 6 bases and J 8 bases; bases outside gene matches: 10. CDR3 loop: CASSRDRVRDEQFF. DNA for the CDR3: TGTGCCAGCAGCCGTGACAGGGTGCGTGATGAGCAGTTCTTC.

This chain connects TRBV6-1 to TRBJ2-3; 15 bases fit TRBD2. Trimming at V came to 2 bases and at J to 6 bases, leaving 9 bases not matched to a gene. Germline V gene lookup returns CDR1 MNHNS and CDR2 SASEGT. The CDR3 is 18 amino acids. CDR3 coding DNA: TGTGCCAGCAGTGAATTCGTTAGGACTAGCGGGGGGGTCGATACGCAGTATTTT. Translating it yields CASSEFVRTSGGVDTQYF.

The chain links TRBV6-5 to TRBJ1-5; D is unresolved. V lost 0 bases and J 7 bases, leaving 16 bases between the germline ends. CDR1 is MNHEY and CDR2 is SVGAGI in the germline V gene. There are 16 residues in the CDR3. CDR3 sequence reads: CASSYSAGSKGQPQHF. The CDR3 region has the DNA TGTGCCAGCAGTTACTCTGCGGGCTCCAAGGGCCAGCCCCAGCATTTT.

This clone appeared many times. The V call is TRBV5-5, the J call TRBJ2-6; D tentatively reads TRBD1 or TRBD2 (5 bases each). This CDR3 is 18 amino acids long. Trimming shortened V by 1 base and J by 0 bases, and 14 bases separated the two germline ends. CDR1 and CDR2 (germline): SGHKS, YYEKEE (reference sequence). The CDR3 DNA reads as TGTGCCAGCAGCTTGCCGGCAGGGAGTCTCTCTGGGGCCAACGTCCTGACTTTC. Protein product: CASSLPAGSLSGANVLTF.

The sample holds many counts of this clone. The CDR3 sequence: CSALPSDSPYEQYF. CDR3 nucleotide sequence: TGCAGTGCTCTACCCTCTGACAGCCCCTACGAGCAGTACTTC. The V gene is TRBV20-1, the J gene TRBJ2-7, with a possible D match to TRBD1 (5 bases). With 5 bases removed from V and 2 bases from J, the gap between germline ends came to 16 bases. Germline V gene lookup returns CDR1 DFQATT and CDR2 SNEGSKA (reference sequence). This CDR3 has 14 amino acids.

This clone was counted ten times or more. This rearrangement joins TRBV5-1 to TRBJ2-7; a weak D match, TRBD2 (7 bases). This CDR3 region has 15 residues. Germline loops: CDR1 SGHRS, CDR2 YFSETQ. V was trimmed by 0 bases and J by 2 bases, leaving 12 bases between them. The CDR3 is CASSLAGGAAYEQYF. As DNA, the CDR3 is TGCGCCAGCAGCTTGGCTGGGGGGGCAGCCTACGAGCAGTACTTC.

This clone was counted between two and nine times. The V call is TRBV11-1, the J call TRBJ2-3; 7 bases align to TRBD1. The ends lost 5 bases at V and 1 base at J; junction bases unmatched: 6. The CDR3 has 15 residues. CDR1 is SGHAT, CDR2 FQDESV, per germline (reference sequence). The CDR3 DNA reads as TGTGCCAGCAGCGGCAGGGGGTTTCGCACAGATACGCAGTATTTT. It codes for CASSGRGFRTDTQYF.

The V call is TRBV9, the J call TRBJ2-5; 9 bases agree with TRBD2. Germline loops: CDR1 SGDLS, CDR2 YYNGEE. This CDR3 is 16 amino acids long. V was clipped by 0 bases and J by 5 bases; unmatched bases: 8. The CDR3 here is CASSVGGSGSSETQYF. In nucleotides, the CDR3 is TGTGCCAGCAGCGTAGGAGGTAGCGGGAGTTCGGAGACCCAGTACTTC.

The chain couples TRBV28 to TRBJ1-3, with 8 positions matching TRBD1. The trim removed 5 bases at V and 8 bases at J, leaving 8 bases unmatched. From germline, CDR1 is MDHEN and CDR2 SYDVKM. CDR3 length: 14 amino acids. As DNA, the CDR3 is TGTGCCAGCAGTCCGGGACAGGTGGCTCACACCATATATTTT. Its translation: CASSPGQVAHTIYF.

This clone was detected only a few times. The chain employs TRBV28 and TRBJ2-7; 8 positions match TRBD1. This CDR3 region has 19 residues. The V gene end was trimmed by 3 bases and the J gene end by 2 bases; junction bases not matched to a gene: 18. Germline CDR1 and CDR2: MDHEN and SYDVKM. The CDR3 nucleotides are TGTGCCAGCAGTTTCACACTTCTTCCTAGACAGGGGCTAACCTACGAGCAGTACTTC. Its protein product is CASSFTLLPRQGLTYEQYF.

This clone appeared a single time. The chain combines TRBV14 with TRBJ1-2; a possible D gene is TRBD1 (5 bases). Looked up from germline, CDR1 is SGHDN and CDR2 is FVKESK. This CDR3 spans 13 amino acids. V lost 1 base, J lost 7 bases, and 10 bases lay in between. The chain's CDR3 is CASSQVRQSGYTF. The CDR3 coding sequence is TGTGCCAGCAGCCAAGTAAGACAGTCTGGCTACACCTTC.

The sample holds many counts of this clone. This chain joins TRBV19 and TRBJ2-5; possibly TRBD2 for D (6 bases). This CDR3 is 12 amino acids long. Germline values: CDR1 LNHDA, CDR2 SQIVND (reference sequence). V dropped 3 bases and J dropped 4 bases, with 6 bases sitting between them. The CDR3 nucleotides are TGTGCCAGTAGTATCGGGGGAGAGACCCAGTACTTC. This gives the protein CASSIGGETQYF.

Ten or more counts support this clone. This chain links TRBV28 with TRBJ1-5, with 8 bases fitting TRBD1. The CDR3 covers 14 residues. Trimming cost V 2 bases and J 7 bases; bases outside gene matches: 4. CDR1 MDHEN and CDR2 SYDVKM come from the germline V gene. CDR3 region: CASSLGQGVQPQHF. The CDR3 region has the DNA TGTGCCAGCAGTTTAGGACAGGGCGTACAGCCCCAGCATTTT.

This clone was found a few times. This chain links TRBV6-1 with TRBJ2-7, with 7 bases identical to TRBD1. The germline V gene encodes CDR1 MNHNS and CDR2 SASEGT. The CDR3 runs to 16 residues. After removal of 4 bases from V and 2 bases from J, the junction contained 11 bases not matched to a gene. The CDR3 DNA sequence: TGTGCCAGCAGTGGGATAGGAGGACAGGTCACCTACGAGCAGTACTTC. Residues: CASSGIGGQVTYEQYF.

This clone is medium-sized within its sample. V usage is TRBV6-2 or TRBV6-3 and J usage is TRBJ2-7; no firm D call. The CDR3 has 13 amino acids. V lost 2 bases, J lost 6 bases, and 11 bases lay in between. CDR1 is MNHEY, CDR2 SVGEGT, per germline. This CDR3 reads CASSYDPIGEQYF. The CDR3, as DNA: TGTGCCAGCAGTTACGACCCAATCGGCGAGCAGTACTTC.

This clone was observed at least ten times. This rearrangement joins TRBV4-1 to TRBJ2-7; D perhaps matches TRBD2 (5 bases). Germline CDR1 reads MGHRA; CDR2 reads YSYEKL. V was shortened by 2 bases and J by 1 base, with 12 bases between the two germline ends. CDR3 length: 15 amino acids. CDR3 nucleotides: TGCGCCAGCAGCCAACTTATAAGGGAGTCCTACGAGCAGTACTTC. Residues: CASSQLIRESYEQYF.

This clone was counted a few times. It may be a read error: a sequence one base away is much more abundant. V gene TRBV6-5 combines with J gene TRBJ1-4; 8 bases agree with TRBD1. The CDR3 contains 18 residues. V lost 0 bases, J lost 4 bases, and 10 bases stayed unmatched. From germline, CDR1 is MNHEY and CDR2 SVGAGI. CDR3 coding DNA: TGTGCCAGCAGTTACTCGTTCCCGCCAGGACAGGGTAATGAAAAACTGTTTTTT. This sequence encodes CASSYSFPPGQGNEKLFF.

The genes are TRBV30 and TRBJ1-1, with a tentative D call TRBD1 (5 bases). Germline V CDR1 and CDR2: GTSNPN, SVGIG (reference sequence). This CDR3 is built from 11 residues. Deletions cut 0 bases from V and 8 bases from J, with 7 bases between. DNA of the CDR3: TGTGCCTGGAGTGTGGGGCCAGAAGCTTTCTTT. Protein product: CAWSVGPEAFF.